This T cell receptor beta chain emerged from a study of TIL therapy for anti-PD-1-resistant metastatic lung cancer. Whole-study context: Tumors had a median PD-L1 proportion score of approximately 6%. Most patients had lung adenocarcinoma. Tumors carried a median about 1.6 non-synonymous mutations per megabase.

This sample's time point: pre-treatment sample, taken before nivolumab and TIL therapy. This was the immunoSEQ v3 assay. Measured with immunoSEQ multiplex PCR; TCRdb has only the in-frame clones, and not every one. The table records about 36,000 clones, roughly 80% of them present only once. Germline lookup yields CDR1 MDHEN and CDR2 SYDVKM. The ends were cut back, 10 bases at V and 2 bases at J, with 14 bases in the middle. CDR3 length: 13 amino acids. The sequencing here drew on blood, taken at baseline. The chain joins TRBV28 to TRBJ2-5; perhaps TRBD1 as D (6 bases). This TCR was sampled from a person aged 25-85 years with non-small cell lung cancer. The CDR3 sequence is CAISRQVQETQYF. The CDR3 nucleotides are TGTGCCATCTCTCGACAGGTTCAAGAGACCCAGTACTTC.